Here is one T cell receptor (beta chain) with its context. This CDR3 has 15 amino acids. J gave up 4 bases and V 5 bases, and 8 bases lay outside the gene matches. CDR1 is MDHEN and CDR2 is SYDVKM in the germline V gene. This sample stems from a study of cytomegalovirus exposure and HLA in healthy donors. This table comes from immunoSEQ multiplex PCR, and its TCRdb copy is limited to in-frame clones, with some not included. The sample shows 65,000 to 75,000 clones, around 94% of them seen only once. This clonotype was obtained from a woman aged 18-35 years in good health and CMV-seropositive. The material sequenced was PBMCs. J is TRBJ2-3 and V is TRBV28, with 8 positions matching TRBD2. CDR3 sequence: CASSRGGRPPDTQYF. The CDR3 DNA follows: TGTGCCAGCAGTAGGGGCGGGAGGCCCCCAGATACGCAGTATTTT.